This record covers a single T cell receptor (beta chain). Its antigen is still unknown. Amplification of TCR beta CDR3 regions was performed using RNA transcripts as template. HTBI primers were employed in a first-round RT-PCR of the TCR CDR3. TCRdb fed the multiplex PCR reads into MiXCR, producing one record per CDR3 protein. The profile shows about 560,000 distinct CDR3 sequences, around 17% of them singletons. V gave up 7 bases and J gave up 3 bases; unmatched junction bases: 3. The CDR3 contains 13 residues. The V gene's germline CDR1 is KGHDR and CDR2 SFDVKD. These data belong to a study of T cells in Graves' hyperthyroidism and ophthalmopathy. The study's findings and limits: For ophthalmopathy, model prediction preceded onset by a median about 6.4 months.

Calling Graves' hyperthyroidism stable meant ophthalmopathy did not progress within 18 months. Out of around 10 ml of fresh peripheral blood came the PBMCs. The source material was blood. This chain links TRBV24-1 with TRBJ2-5; 8 bases agree with TRBD1. This TCR was sampled from a woman younger than 35 with Graves' hyperthyroidism. The CDR3 DNA is TGTGCCACCAGCTCAGGGGGCAAAGAGACCCAGTACTTC. It is translated as CATSSGGKETQYF.